These 25 T cell receptor beta chains originate from one sample sequenced in a study of T cell changes during pregnancy in multiple sclerosis (dated by TCRdb to between 2017 and 2020). The method behind the library was the immunoSEQ multiplex PCR assay. Not all clones reach the TCRdb copy of this immuneACCESS table, which keeps in-frame sequences only. Checked studies attribute under half of the gap to unresolved V genes and leave the rest unexplained. Present in this sample are roughly 38,000 clones, 90% of which were seen just once. Of the sample, roughly 5.7% is held by the ten largest clones. This specimen was peripheral blood, taken in the third trimester of pregnancy. These TCRs come from a female donor in good health, enrolled as a control in a pregnancy study.

V and J are TRBV6-4 and TRBJ1-4; D is ambiguous. Germline V lookup: CDR1 MRHNA, CDR2 SNTAGT. The CDR3 length is 14 residues. V lost 5 bases and J 0 bases, leaving 7 bases between the germline ends. DNA of the CDR3: TGTGCCAGCAGTCCTCTGTCAACTAATGAAAAACTGTTTTTT. It specifies CASSPLSTNEKLFF.

This clone was recorded once. The chain is built from TRBV28 and TRBJ1-2, with a tentative D call TRBD1 (5 bases). This CDR3 has 12 residues. Trimming pared 5 bases from V and 8 bases from J, leaving 12 bases between. Germline CDR1 is MDHEN and CDR2 is SYDVKM. The CDR3 DNA is TGTGCCAGCAGTCTCGGGGGGAACGGCTACACCTTC. Translated: CASSLGGNGYTF.

This clone was counted ten times or more. The V call is TRBV4-3, the J call TRBJ2-1, with TRBD2 matching 8 bases. Trimming cost V 1 base and J 4 bases; bases outside gene matches: 6. The CDR3 sequence is 16 residues long. Germline assignment: CDR1 LGHNA and CDR2 YSLEER. CDR3 in DNA: TGCGCCAGCAGCCAAGGGGCGGGGGGCCGATACAATGAGCAGTTCTTC. Translating it yields CASSQGAGGRYNEQFF.

The V and J genes are TRBV30 and TRBJ2-7, with 7 positions matching TRBD2. CDR3 length: 12 amino acids. Germline V gives CDR1 GTSNPN, CDR2 SVGIG (reference sequence). CDR3 DNA: TGTGTCACGGGGGGTGAGTCCTACGAGCAGTACTTC. It codes for CVTGGESYEQYF. The full variable domain, in which reference TRBV30 and TRBJ2-7 provide the parts outside the CDR3, is SQTIHQWPATLVQPVGSPLSLECTVEGTSNPNLYWYRQAAGRGLQLLFYSVGIGQISSEVPQNLSASRPQDRQFILSSKKLLLSDSGFYLCVTGGESYEQYFGPGTRLTVT.

V is TRBV19 and J is TRBJ1-5; the D is unclear. There are 13 residues in the CDR3. Germline V lookup: CDR1 LNHDA, CDR2 SQIVND (reference sequence). V lost 6 bases, J lost 5 bases, and 11 bases lay in between. CDR3 DNA sequence: TGTGCCAGTAGCCGAACAGTTTATCAGCCCCAGCATTTT. Protein: CASSRTVYQPQHF.

J is TRBJ2-3 and V is TRBV9, with 7 bases aligning to TRBD1. After removal of 3 bases from V and 0 bases from J, the junction contained 7 bases not matched to a gene. CDR3 length equals 16 residues. CDR1 and CDR2 (germline): SGDLS, YYNGEE. The CDR3 DNA reads TGTGCCAGCAGCGCCCGACAGGGCCAAAGCACAGATACGCAGTATTTT. Its protein product is CASSARQGQSTDTQYF. Full variable domain (rest looked up from reference TRBV9 and TRBJ2-3): DSGVTQTPKHLITATGQRVTLRCSPRSGDLSVYWYQQSLDQGLQFLIQYYNGEERAKGNILERFSAQQFPDLHSELNLSSLELGDSALYFCASSARQGQSTDTQYFGPGTRLTVL.

Points on this clone: At one of its ends the junction is not consistent with the germline gene, which may arise from a read error. V gene TRBV7-2 combines with J gene TRBJ2-7; perhaps TRBD2 as D (5 bases). The CDR3 length is 12 residues. Looked up from germline, CDR1 is SGHTA and CDR2 is FQGNSA. The CDR3 coding sequence is TGTGCCAGCAGCCCCTCGGGCGGGCCTCTGCACTTC. Residues: CASSPSGGPLHF.

The chain is built from TRBV6-5 and TRBJ2-1, with 7 bases fitting TRBD2. CDR3 length equals 15 residues. Germline V CDR1 and CDR2: MNHEY, SVGAGI. V dropped 0 bases and J dropped 14; count of bases not matched to a gene: 13. CDR3 sequence: CASSYSKAGTRLEFF. The CDR3 bases are TGTGCCAGCAGTTACTCCAAAGCGGGAACTCGATTGGAGTTCTTC.

The chain uses TRBV29-1 and TRBJ2-3, with D possibly TRBD2 on 5 matching bases. Germline CDR1 reads SQVTM; CDR2 reads ANQGSEA. The CDR3 covers 11 residues. V was pared by 6 bases and J by 9 bases, with 13 bases between. CDR3 residues: CSVPTQRTQYF. CDR3 coding DNA: TGCAGCGTCCCGACTCAGCGGACGCAGTATTTT.

V usage is TRBV6-4 and J usage is TRBJ2-1; 8 nucleotides align to TRBD2. Germline values: CDR1 MRHNA, CDR2 SNTAGT. The V segment lost 8 bases and the J segment 1 base; nucleotides outside the gene matches: 4. CDR3 length equals 14 residues. CDR3 residues: CASSGGESYNEQFF. CDR3 sequence (DNA): TGTGCCAGCTCCGGGGGGGAGTCCTACAATGAGCAGTTCTTC.

J is TRBJ2-3 and V is TRBV6-5; D is possibly TRBD1 (6 bases). Germline V lookup: CDR1 MNHEY, CDR2 SVGAGI. Trimming shortened V by 6 bases and J by 4 bases, and 8 bases separated the two germline ends. The CDR3 covers 12 residues. The CDR3 sequence is CASSRGADTQYF. The CDR3 region has the DNA TGTGCCAGCAGCAGGGGTGCAGATACGCAGTATTTT.

This chain links TRBV19 with TRBJ1-2; 8 positions match TRBD1. Germline-derived CDR1 and CDR2 are LNHDA and SQIVND (reference sequence). This CDR3 region has 13 residues. V was pared by 4 bases and J by 4 bases, with 2 bases of the junction left unmatched. DNA of the CDR3: TGTGCCAGTAGTAGAGGACAGGGCTATGGCTACACCTTC. The encoded protein is CASSRGQGYGYTF.

The rearrangement links TRBV7-9 to TRBJ1-6; the match to TRBD1 covers 9 bases. Trimming at V came to 11 bases and at J to 4 bases, leaving 6 bases not matched to a gene. In germline, CDR1 is SEHNR, CDR2 FQNEAQ (reference sequence). The CDR3 has 14 amino acids. The CDR3 here is CAAATGGYNSPLHF. DNA of the CDR3: TGTGCCGCAGCGACAGGGGGTTATAATTCACCCCTCCACTTT.

This sequence joins TRBV29-1 and TRBJ1-1; 8 bases map to TRBD1. There are 14 residues in the CDR3. The germline V gene has CDR1 SQVTM and CDR2 ANQGSEA. The CDR3: CGARDQGAHSEAFF. CDR3 coding DNA: TGCGGTGCCCGGGACCAGGGGGCGCATTCTGAAGCTTTCTTT.

J is TRBJ2-7 and V is TRBV19; a possible D gene is TRBD1 (6 bases). The germline V gene has CDR1 LNHDA and CDR2 SQIVND (reference sequence). V was trimmed by 5 bases and J by 4 bases, leaving 9 bases between them. CDR3 length: 12 residues. The DNA for the CDR3 is TGTGCCAGTAGTTCCCAGGGGTACGAGCAGTACTTC. Amino acid sequence: CASSSQGYEQYF.

V gene TRBV2 combines with J gene TRBJ2-7, with D perhaps TRBD2 (6 bases). Trimming took 7 bases from V and 3 from J, leaving 28 bases between them. Germline values: CDR1 SNHLY, CDR2 FYNNEI. The CDR3 runs to 18 residues. CDR3 sequence reads: CASILSPPSEFKVYEQYF. CDR3 nucleotide sequence: TGTGCCAGCATCCTTTCGCCCCCTAGCGAGTTTAAAGTCTACGAGCAGTACTTC.

This clone was seen a few times. The gene calls are TRBV4-2 and TRBJ2-5, with 9 bases identical to TRBD2. The CDR3 runs to 15 residues. V shed 1 base, J shed 4 bases, and the junction held 4 bases outside the gene matches. CDR1 is LGHNA, CDR2 YNFKEQ, per germline. CDR3 sequence reads: CASSQGAGGPETQYF. The DNA of the CDR3 is TGTGCCAGCAGCCAAGGAGCGGGAGGCCCAGAGACCCAGTACTTC.

This chain joins TRBV2 and TRBJ2-1; 7 bases agree with TRBD1. V lost 3 bases and J lost 8; bases outside the gene matches: 10. The CDR3 covers 15 residues. Germline V gene lookup returns CDR1 SNHLY and CDR2 FYNNEI. The chain's CDR3 is CASSEGSKGADEQFF. The CDR3 region has the DNA TGTGCCAGCAGTGAGGGGTCGAAGGGGGCAGATGAGCAGTTCTTC.

This clone is a singleton in its sample. The V call is TRBV12-5, the J call TRBJ1-1; D not resolved. Trimming took off 4 bases at V and 0 bases at J, with 15 bases between the two ends. The CDR3 is 16 residues long. Per the germline V gene, CDR1 is LGHNT and CDR2 is FRNRAP. The CDR3 nucleotides read TGTGCTAGTGGTTCCCCCCTGGGCAGAATGAACACTGAAGCTTTCTTT. It specifies CASGSPLGRMNTEAFF.

The V and J genes are TRBV7-2 and TRBJ2-1, with 9 bases fitting TRBD2. With 6 bases clipped from V and 2 bases from J, the junction kept 11 bases outside the gene matches. Germline V lookup: CDR1 SGHTA, CDR2 FQGNSA. This CDR3 comprises 17 residues. The CDR3 DNA reads TGTGCCAGCAGAAAGGGGGCGGGAGGGATCCCCTACAATGAGCAGTTCTTC. This codes for CASRKGAGGIPYNEQFF. Looking up the rest from reference TRBV7-2 and TRBJ2-1 gives the full variable domain: GAGVSQSPSNKVTEKGKDVELRCDPISGHTALYWYRQSLGQGLEFLIYFQGNSAPDKSGLPSDRFSAERTGGSVSTLTIQRTQQEDSAVYLCASRKGAGGIPYNEQFFGPGTRLTVL.

The V call is TRBV4-3, the J call TRBJ2-5; D perhaps matches TRBD2 (7 bases). CDR1 LGHNA and CDR2 YSLEER come from the germline V gene. V was clipped by 4 bases and J by 4 bases, with 19 bases between them. The CDR3 sequence is 16 residues long. DNA of the CDR3: TGCGCCAGCAGCCCCGGGGGGCAGGGAGGGGGAGAGACCCAGTACTTC. Its translation: CASSPGGQGGGETQYF.

This clone has just one count. The rearrangement links TRBV4-1 to TRBJ2-5; 9 bases map to TRBD2. This CDR3 comprises 17 residues. J gave up 3 bases and V 5 bases, and 13 bases lay outside the gene matches. The germline V gene has CDR1 MGHRA and CDR2 YSYEKL. In DNA form, the CDR3 reads TGCGCCAGCAGCTCACACCCGGGACTAGCAAAGAAAGAGACCCAGTACTTC. Translated, it gives CASSSHPGLAKKETQYF.

In its sample, this clone was seen a few times. This sequence joins TRBV19 and TRBJ1-3, with D unclear. V lost 4 bases, J lost 0 bases, and 7 bases lay in between. The length of the CDR3 is 14 residues. The germline CDR1 and CDR2 sequences are LNHDA and SQIVND (reference sequence). DNA for the CDR3: TGTGCCAGTAGTACTGGCAGCTCTGGAAACACCATATATTTT. It yields the protein CASSTGSSGNTIYF.

The chain joins TRBV5-1 to TRBJ2-1, with D possibly matching TRBD2 (6 bases). The CDR3 consists of 16 residues. V shed 0 bases and J shed 4 bases, with 14 bases lying between them. The germline V gene has CDR1 SGHRS and CDR2 YFSETQ. CDR3 protein: CASSLEVADYYNEQFF. CDR3 in DNA: TGCGCCAGCAGCTTGGAAGTAGCGGACTATTACAATGAGCAGTTCTTC.

The gene calls are TRBV2 and TRBJ1-2; 9 nucleotides match TRBD1. The germline CDR1 and CDR2 sequences are SNHLY and FYNNEI. After removal of 4 bases from V and 4 bases from J, the junction contained 7 bases not matched to a gene. The CDR3 is 15 amino acids. The CDR3 coding sequence is TGTGCCAGCAGTGTCTTAACACAGGGGGCCTATGGCTACACCTTC. This sequence encodes CASSVLTQGAYGYTF.